This TCR beta chain was found in a study of blood T cells in healthy people across ages. Donors each provided roughly 10 milliliters of peripheral blood. A second PCR, run for about 7 to 11 cycles, used a sample-barcoded 5' primer plus a J-beta primer mix. Every cDNA was tagged by a template-switch adaptor with 12 random nucleotides. Each CDR3 protein gets one entry after TCRdb re-called the 5' RACE reads with MiXCR. The sample lists approximately 900,000 distinct CDR3 sequences; roughly 28% were seen once. CDR3 length equals 18 residues. Per germline, CDR1 SGHDT and CDR2 YYEEEE. Trimming took 0 bases from V and 7 from J; bases not matched to a gene: 14. A few counts support this clonotype. The same specimen was also included in a second study, on T cells of mothers and their children. That report adds: For unrelated pairs as for related ones, thymic selection shapes TCR recombination output similarly. Biologically related mothers and children overlapped slightly more than unrelated pairs, a non-significant difference.

The sequence came from a woman aged 40 to 50 in good health. Material for sequencing was blood. The chain employs TRBV5-6 and TRBJ2-1, with 9 bases lining up with TRBD1. CDR3 in amino acids: CASSLGWTGAFGGNEQFF. Here the CDR3 DNA reads TGTGCCAGCAGCTTGGGTTGGACAGGGGCGTTTGGCGGGAATGAGCAGTTCTTC.